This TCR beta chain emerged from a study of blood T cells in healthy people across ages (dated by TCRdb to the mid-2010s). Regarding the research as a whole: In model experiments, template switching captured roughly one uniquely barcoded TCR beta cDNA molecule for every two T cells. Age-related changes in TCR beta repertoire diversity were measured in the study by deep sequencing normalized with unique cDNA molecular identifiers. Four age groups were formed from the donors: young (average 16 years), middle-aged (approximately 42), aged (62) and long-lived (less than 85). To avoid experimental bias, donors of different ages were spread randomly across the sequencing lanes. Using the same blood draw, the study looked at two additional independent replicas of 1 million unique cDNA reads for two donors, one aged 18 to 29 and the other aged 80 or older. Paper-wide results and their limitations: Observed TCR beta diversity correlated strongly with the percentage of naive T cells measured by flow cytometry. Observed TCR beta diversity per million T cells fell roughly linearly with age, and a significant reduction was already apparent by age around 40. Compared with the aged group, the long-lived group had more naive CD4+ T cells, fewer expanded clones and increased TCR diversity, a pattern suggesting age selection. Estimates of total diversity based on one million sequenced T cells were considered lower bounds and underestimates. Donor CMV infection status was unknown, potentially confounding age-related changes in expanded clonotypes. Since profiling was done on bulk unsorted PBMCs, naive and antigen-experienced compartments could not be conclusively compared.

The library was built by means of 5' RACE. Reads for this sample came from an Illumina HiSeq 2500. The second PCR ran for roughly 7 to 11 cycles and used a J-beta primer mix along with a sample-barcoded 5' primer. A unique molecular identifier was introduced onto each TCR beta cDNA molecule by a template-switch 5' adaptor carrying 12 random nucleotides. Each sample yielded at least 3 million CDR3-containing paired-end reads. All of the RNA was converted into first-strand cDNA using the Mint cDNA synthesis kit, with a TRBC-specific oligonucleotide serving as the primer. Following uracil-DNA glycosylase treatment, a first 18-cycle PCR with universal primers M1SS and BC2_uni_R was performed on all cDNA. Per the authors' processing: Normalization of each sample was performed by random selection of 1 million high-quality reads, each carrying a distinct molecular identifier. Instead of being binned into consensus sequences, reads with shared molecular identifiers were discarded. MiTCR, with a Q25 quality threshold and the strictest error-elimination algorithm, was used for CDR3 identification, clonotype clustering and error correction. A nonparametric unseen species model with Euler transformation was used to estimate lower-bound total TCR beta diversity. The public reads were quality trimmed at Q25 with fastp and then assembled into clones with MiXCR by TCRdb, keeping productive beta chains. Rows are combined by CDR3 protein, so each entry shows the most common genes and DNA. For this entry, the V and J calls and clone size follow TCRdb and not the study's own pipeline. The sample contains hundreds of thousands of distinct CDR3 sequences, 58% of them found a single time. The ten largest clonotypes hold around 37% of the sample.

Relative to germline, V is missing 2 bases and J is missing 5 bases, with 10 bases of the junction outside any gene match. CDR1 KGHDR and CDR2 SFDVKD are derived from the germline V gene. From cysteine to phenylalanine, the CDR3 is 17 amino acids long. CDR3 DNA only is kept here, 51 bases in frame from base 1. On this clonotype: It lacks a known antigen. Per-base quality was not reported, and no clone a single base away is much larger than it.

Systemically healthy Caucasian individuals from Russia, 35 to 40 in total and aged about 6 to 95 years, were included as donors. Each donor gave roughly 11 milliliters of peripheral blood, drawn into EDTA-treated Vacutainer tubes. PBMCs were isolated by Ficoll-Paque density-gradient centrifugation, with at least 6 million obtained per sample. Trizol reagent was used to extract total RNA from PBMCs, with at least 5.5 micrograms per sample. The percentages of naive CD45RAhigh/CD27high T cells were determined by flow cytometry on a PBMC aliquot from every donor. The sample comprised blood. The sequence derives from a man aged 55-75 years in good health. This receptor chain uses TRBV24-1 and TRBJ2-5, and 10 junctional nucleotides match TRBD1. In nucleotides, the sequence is TGTGCCACCAGTGATTCAACCTCGACAGGGGGCGGGGAGACCCAGTACTTC. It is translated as CATSDSTSTGGGETQYF.